This TCR beta chain was identified during a study of post-analysis software for immune sequencing data. Looking at the study overall: Recorded disease courses covered relapsing-remitting, secondary progressive and progressive-relapsing multiple sclerosis. Some patients had no subtype annotation.

Unique molecular identifiers were present in the TCR beta cDNA libraries. Between roughly 1 and 10 million T cells gave rise to roughly 0.5 million cDNA molecules. TCRdb re-analysed the PCR reads in MiXCR, keeping a single row per CDR3 protein. The repertoire holds hundreds of thousands of distinct CDR3 sequences, with roughly 27% as singletons. As regards this clonotype: Antigen specificity is unknown.

The CDR3 runs 16 residues. V lost 2 bases to trimming and J lost 4 bases, with 17 bases between them. The germline V gene encodes CDR1 MNHNS and CDR2 SASEGT. Notes on the study in general: By F measure, samples from a shared preparation batch strongly co-clustered. Four or five TRBV segments occurring more often in patients than controls included TRBV5-6, TRBV5-1 and TRBV20-1. In multiple sclerosis, normalized Chao1 diversity was significantly below that of controls.

What was sequenced was blood. The J gene is TRBJ1-2, the V gene TRBV6-1, with D possibly TRBD1 on 5 matching bases. This TCR was sampled from a girl under 18 with multiple sclerosis. In DNA, the CDR3 is TGTGCCAGCAGTGAAAGGCGGGGACGGCCGTTCTATGGCTACACCTTC. Its translation: CASSERRGRPFYGYTF.